The source of this T cell receptor beta chain is a study of PD-1 blockade in classical Hodgkin lymphoma. At the level of the study: The study gave patients nivolumab 3 mg/kg intravenously every 2 weeks.

Time point specified: cycle 4 day 1 (C4D1), after 6 weeks of nivolumab. There was relapse after autologous stem cell transplantation in every patient, and there was variation in brentuximab vedotin exposure. Concerning this clone itself: What it binds is unknown.

Whole-study results and caveats: Possibly reflecting disease activity or prior therapy, repertoire differences have causes that remain undefined. Healthy donors were reported to have higher baseline TCR diversity than newly diagnosed patients.

Assay used: immunoSEQ multiplex PCR; TCRdb lists only in-frame clones, some missing. The repertoire consists of approximately 110,000 clones, with roughly nine tenths occurring once and the leading ten covering around a fifth. V was pared by 1 base and J by 2 bases, with 12 bases between. Germline-derived CDR1 and CDR2 are SEHNR and FQNEAQ (reference sequence). The CDR3 loop spans 16 amino acids. The receptor was derived from a human donor with classical Hodgkin lymphoma. V gene TRBV7-9 combines with J gene TRBJ2-1; TRBD2 is a possible D gene (5 bases). Sequencing used peripheral blood mononuclear cells (PBMCs), obtained before the fourth cycle of nivolumab. CDR3 nucleotides: TGTGCCAGCAGCTTAGAGGCGGGCGGGCCCTACAATGAGCAGTTCTTC. It yields the protein CASSLEAGGPYNEQFF.